Listed here are 26 T cell receptor beta chains from one sample, sequenced in a study of pediatric ulcerative colitis. Here immunoSEQ multiplex PCR was the method, and the copy in TCRdb shows in-frame clones only, minus some. Found here are 25,000 to 35,000 clones, almost 85% of them singletons; the top ten hold 3.5% to 5%. Sequenced: blood. These receptors originate from a boy aged 5-17 years with severe ulcerative colitis.

This clone was observed a handful of times. The chain links TRBV6-5 to TRBJ1-2; perhaps TRBD1 as D (5 bases). The CDR3 length is 15 residues. From germline, CDR1 is MNHEY and CDR2 SVGAGI. Trimming cost V 5 bases and J 8 bases, with 21 bases left between them. CDR3 nucleotides: TGTGCCAGCAGTACCGGGACGGCCGGAGGCAAAGGCTACACCTTC. Protein sequence: CASSTGTAGGKGYTF.

The chain is built from TRBV19 and TRBJ2-1; TRBD1 might be the D (6 bases). The CDR3 contains 13 residues. The germline CDR1 and CDR2 sequences are LNHDA and SQIVND (reference sequence). V was cut by 5 bases and J by 5 bases, with 10 bases left in between. This CDR3 reads CASSLYRDNEQFF. The CDR3 nucleotides read TGTGCCAGTAGTTTATACAGGGACAATGAGCAGTTCTTC.

The chain couples TRBV6-5 to TRBJ1-1; maybe TRBD1 (5 bases). Germline V gives CDR1 MNHEY, CDR2 SVGAGI. V was clipped by 5 bases and J by 1 base, with 11 bases between them. The CDR3 contains 14 residues. CDR3 sequence (DNA): TGTGCCAGCAGTATAGGGAGGGGGAACACTGAAGCTTTCTTT. Translation: CASSIGRGNTEAFF.

The V and J genes are TRBV5-8 and TRBJ2-6; D could derive from TRBD1 or TRBD2 (5 bases each). The V gene's germline CDR1 is SGHTS and CDR2 YDEGEE. V shed 0 bases and J shed 4 bases, with 8 bases lying between them. This CDR3 spans 15 amino acids. CDR3 coding DNA: TGTGCCAGCAGCTTGGGAGGGGACGGGGCCAACGTCCTGACTTTC. Amino acid sequence: CASSLGGDGANVLTF. Together with reference TRBV5-8 and TRBJ2-6, the CDR3 gives the full variable domain: EAGVTQSPTHLIKTRGQQATLRCSPISGHTSVYWYQQALGLGLQFLLWYDEGEERNRGNFPPRFSGRQFPNYSSELNVNALELEDSALYLCASSLGGDGANVLTFGAGSRLTVL.

The gene calls are TRBV10-2 and TRBJ2-7; D gene ambiguous. The CDR3 spans 13 residues. V was clipped by 3 bases and J by 1 base, with 7 bases between them. CDR1 is WSHSY and CDR2 is SAAADI in the germline V gene. CDR3 region: CASSESASYEQYF. CDR3 nucleotide sequence: TGCGCCAGCAGTGAATCGGCTTCCTACGAGCAGTACTTC.

This chain uses TRBV9 with TRBJ2-2, with D unclear. Germline V gene data show CDR1 as SGDLS and CDR2 as YYNGEE. The CDR3 is made up of 12 amino acids. V lost 4 bases to trimming and J lost 7 bases, with 8 bases between them. Here the CDR3 reads CASSTTSGELFF. CDR3 bases: TGTGCCAGCAGCACAACCAGCGGGGAGCTGTTTTTT. The variable domain in full, completed from reference TRBV9 and TRBJ2-2, reads DSGVTQTPKHLITATGQRVTLRCSPRSGDLSVYWYQQSLDQGLQFLIQYYNGEERAKGNILERFSAQQFPDLHSELNLSSLELGDSALYFCASSTTSGELFFGEGSRLTVL.

The gene calls are TRBV4-3 and TRBJ1-6, with 7 bases aligning to TRBD1. CDR1 is LGHNA, CDR2 YSLEER, per germline. The CDR3 totals 16 residues. Trimming took 0 bases from V and 8 from J; bases not matched to a gene: 7. The CDR3 DNA is TGCGCCAGCAGCCAAGACTTAGGGACAGCCTATTCACCCCTCCACTTT. Translating gives CASSQDLGTAYSPLHF.

The rearrangement links TRBV7-9 to TRBJ2-7; TRBD2 might be the D (5 bases). The CDR3 spans 14 residues. The ends were cut back, 5 bases at V and 6 bases at J, with 17 bases in the middle. Germline lookup yields CDR1 SEHNR and CDR2 FQNEAQ (reference sequence). As DNA, the CDR3 is TGTGCCAGCAGCCCAGGAATGGGAGAAGGCGAGCAGTACTTC. This translates into CASSPGMGEGEQYF.

The genes are TRBV7-9 and TRBJ1-2; D is unclear. Germline loops: CDR1 SEHNR, CDR2 FQNEAQ (reference sequence). This CDR3 is 11 amino acids long. Trimming removed 1 base from V and 8 bases from J, with 5 bases in between. In nucleotides, the CDR3 is TGTGCCAGCAGCTTAGACGGAGGCTACACCTTC. Translating it yields CASSLDGGYTF.

The chain links TRBV28 to TRBJ1-3, with a possible D match to TRBD1 (5 bases). V dropped 1 base and J dropped 0 bases, with 13 bases sitting between them. The CDR3 spans 17 residues. From germline, CDR1 is MDHEN and CDR2 SYDVKM. The DNA for the CDR3 is TGTGCCAGCAGTTTATTGTCGACAGCCTACTCTGGAAACACCATATATTTT. Its protein product is CASSLLSTAYSGNTIYF.

This sequence joins TRBV6-4 and TRBJ2-6; 9 bases agree with TRBD1. This CDR3 region has 17 residues. Losses at the gene ends were 5 bases for V and 3 bases for J; bases not matched to a gene: 8. Germline V lookup: CDR1 MRHNA, CDR2 SNTAGT. CDR3 nucleotide sequence: TGTGCCAGCAGTAAAAACACAGGGGGCAATGGGGCCAACGTCCTGACTTTC. Protein sequence: CASSKNTGGNGANVLTF.

J is TRBJ2-4 and V is TRBV9; tentative D call: TRBD1 (5 bases). The germline CDR1 and CDR2 sequences are SGDLS and YYNGEE. This CDR3 is built from 14 residues. V lost 3 bases to trimming and J lost 8 bases, with 15 bases between them. The CDR3 sequence is CASSDGTARDIQYF. Here the CDR3 DNA reads TGTGCCAGCAGCGACGGAACCGCCAGGGACATTCAGTACTTC.

As to this clone: Germline is not matched at one junction end, which may reflect a read error. The chain carries TRBV5-5 and TRBJ1-2, with TRBD1 matching over 7 bases. The CDR3 has 15 residues. Germline lookup yields CDR1 SGHKS and CDR2 YYEKEE (reference sequence). CDR3 in DNA: TGCGCCAGCAGCCAAGAACTACAGGGGAACTATGGCTACACCTTC. Its protein product is CASSQELQGNYGYTF.

This clone occurred once. The chain carries TRBV4-1 and TRBJ1-4; a weak D match, TRBD1 (5 bases). V gave up 1 base and J gave up 8 bases, with 8 bases separating them. The CDR3 runs 13 residues. Germline V gene data show CDR1 as MGHRA and CDR2 as YSYEKL. The CDR3 bases are TGCGCCAGCAGCCAAGTTCGGGGCGAAAAACTGTTTTTT. Translating gives CASSQVRGEKLFF.

The count of this clone is one. CDR3 amino acids: CSVVPQGAGGYTF. As DNA, the CDR3 is TGCAGCGTTGTTCCTCAGGGGGCAGGTGGCTACACCTTC. This sequence joins TRBV29-1 and TRBJ1-2, with TRBD1 matching 8 bases. Per the germline V gene, CDR1 is SQVTM and CDR2 is ANQGSEA. The V and J ends lost 4 bases and 7 bases, in that order; junction bases with no gene match: 8. This CDR3 is built from 13 residues.

This rearrangement joins TRBV12-5 to TRBJ1-5; no definite D call. The germline gives CDR1 LGHNT, CDR2 FRNRAP. The CDR3 is 16 residues long. V lost 3 bases, J lost 6 bases, and 18 bases lay in between. CDR3 sequence (DNA): TGTGCTAGTGGTTTAGACTCGGGGTATTACGTTCAGCCCCAGCATTTT. It codes for CASGLDSGYYVQPQHF.

This chain uses TRBV9 with TRBJ1-6; D is undetermined. Germline lookup yields CDR1 SGDLS and CDR2 YYNGEE. The CDR3 is made up of 14 amino acids. The V end lost 3 bases, the J end lost 4 bases, and 8 bases lay between the germline ends. DNA of the CDR3: TGTGCCAGCAGCGCGGAAGCTTATAATTCACCCCTCCACTTT. Translating gives CASSAEAYNSPLHF.

This rearrangement joins TRBV27 to TRBJ2-3; 7 nucleotides line up with TRBD2. J lost 0 bases, V lost 1 base, and 4 bases had no gene match. The germline gives CDR1 MNHEY, CDR2 SMNVEV (reference sequence). There are 16 residues in the CDR3. Written as DNA, the CDR3 is TGTGCCAGCAGTTTATACAAGCGGGGTAGCACAGATACGCAGTATTTT. Its translation is CASSLYKRGSTDTQYF.

This clone has a single count. This chain connects TRBV19 to TRBJ2-7; D ambiguous. V lost 3 bases and J 2 bases, leaving 17 bases between the germline ends. Germline lookup yields CDR1 LNHDA and CDR2 SQIVND (reference sequence). The CDR3 consists of 16 residues. CDR3 in DNA: TGTGCCAGTAGTATTCGCCGTAGGGCATCAACCTACGAGCAGTACTTC. Protein product: CASSIRRRASTYEQYF. The complete variable domain, with remaining parts taken from reference TRBV19 and TRBJ2-7, reads DGGITQSPKYLFRKEGQNVTLSCEQNLNHDAMYWYRQDPGQGLRLIYYSQIVNDFQKGDIAEGYSVSREKKESFPLTVTSAQKNPTAFYLCASSIRRRASTYEQYFGPGTRLTVT.

The chain links TRBV2 to TRBJ1-2, with D possibly matching TRBD1 (6 bases). This CDR3 contains 14 residues. V shed 2 bases and J shed 3 bases, with 10 bases lying between them. Germline assignment: CDR1 SNHLY and CDR2 FYNNEI. The CDR3 DNA sequence: TGTGCCAGCAGTGAAAGGGGGGTAGACTATGGCTACACCTTC. Protein: CASSERGVDYGYTF.

The chain joins TRBV27 to TRBJ2-6; perhaps TRBD2 as D (5 bases). This CDR3 has 19 amino acids. V was cut by 0 bases and J by 0 bases, with 15 bases left in between. Per the germline V gene, CDR1 is MNHEY and CDR2 is SMNVEV (reference sequence). CDR3 sequence (DNA): TGTGCCAGCAGTTTATCTGCCCCCGGGGTTAGCTCTGGGGCCAACGTCCTGACTTTC. Its protein is CASSLSAPGVSSGANVLTF.

This chain connects TRBV9 to TRBJ2-2; 10 nucleotides align to TRBD2. V lost 3 bases, J lost 3 bases, and 20 bases stayed unmatched. The CDR3 extends over 21 amino acids. Germline V gives CDR1 SGDLS, CDR2 YYNGEE. The chain's CDR3 is CASSARPAKAGGHLHTGELFF. DNA of the CDR3: TGTGCCAGCAGCGCCCGCCCGGCCAAAGCGGGGGGGCATCTCCACACCGGGGAGCTGTTTTTT.

The chain uses TRBV5-1 and TRBJ2-1; D perhaps matches TRBD1 (5 bases). Between the trimmed V and J ends, which lost 3 bases and 6 bases, there was a span of 16 bases. Germline-derived CDR1 and CDR2 are SGHRS and YFSETQ. The CDR3 loop spans 15 amino acids. DNA for the CDR3: TGCGCCAGCAGCTCGGTACAGGTTGGTGGCAATGAGCAGTTCTTC. Protein sequence: CASSSVQVGGNEQFF. The entire variable domain, with the rest obtained from reference TRBV5-1 and TRBJ2-1, is as follows: KAGVTQTPRYLIKTRGQQVTLSCSPISGHRSVSWYQQTPGQGLQFLFEYFSETQRNKGNFPGRFSGRQFSNSRSEMNVSTLELGDSALYLCASSSVQVGGNEQFFGPGTRLTVL.

This chain links TRBV15 with TRBJ2-7, with a possible D match to TRBD1 (6 bases). CDR1 is LNHNV, CDR2 YYDKDF, per germline (reference sequence). The CDR3 has 16 residues. V lost 1 base and J lost 1, with 14 bases in between. The CDR3 sequence is CATSRVRDTISYEQYF. The CDR3 coding sequence is TGTGCCACCAGCAGAGTCCGGGACACTATATCCTACGAGCAGTACTTC.

The chain combines TRBV5-6 with TRBJ2-7, with D tentatively TRBD2 (6 bases). Trimming cost V 0 bases and J 4 bases, with 17 bases left between them. This CDR3 contains 16 residues. Germline V gives CDR1 SGHDT, CDR2 YYEEEE. The CDR3 here is CASSLATGVRIYEQYF. The CDR3 DNA sequence: TGTGCCAGCAGCTTGGCCACGGGGGTCCGAATTTACGAGCAGTACTTC.

The chain uses TRBV11-3 and TRBJ1-4; unclear D gene. The CDR3 covers 14 residues. V lost 7 bases to trimming and J lost 7 bases, with 16 bases between them. CDR1 and CDR2 from the germline V gene are SGHNT and YENEEA. The CDR3 region has the DNA TGTGCCAGCATCGGCGGCGGGCGGGTTGAAAAACTGTTTTTT. Amino acids: CASIGGGRVEKLFF.